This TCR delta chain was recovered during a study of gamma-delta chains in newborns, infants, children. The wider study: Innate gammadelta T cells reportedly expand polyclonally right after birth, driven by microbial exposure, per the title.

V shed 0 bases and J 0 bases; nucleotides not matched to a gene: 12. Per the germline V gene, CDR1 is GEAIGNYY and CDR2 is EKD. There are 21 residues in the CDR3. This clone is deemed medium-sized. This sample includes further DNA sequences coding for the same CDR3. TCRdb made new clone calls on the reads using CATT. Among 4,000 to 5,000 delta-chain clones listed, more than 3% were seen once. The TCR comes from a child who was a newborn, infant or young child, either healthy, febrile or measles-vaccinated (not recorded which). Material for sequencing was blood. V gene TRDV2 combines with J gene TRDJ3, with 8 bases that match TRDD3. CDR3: CACDTGALLGVSSWDTRQMFF. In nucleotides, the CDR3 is TGTGCCTGTGACACCGGAGCTTTACTGGGGGTTAGCTCCTGGGACACCCGACAGATGTTTTTC.